This T cell receptor (beta chain) was observed in a study of blood T cell repertoires in COVID-19. Followed longitudinally, the Seattle patients had been enrolled during active infection. Assay: immunoSEQ multiplex PCR; the TCRdb copy retains only in-frame clones and omits some. Among roughly 190,000 clones listed, about 90% were seen once. The CDR3 loop spans 16 amino acids. Germline V CDR1 and CDR2: LNHDA, SQIVND (reference sequence). V was pared by 5 bases and J by 2 bases, with 7 bases of the junction left unmatched. This clonotype originated in a woman aged 55-69 years with COVID-19, enrolled during active disease. This sequence joins TRBV19 and TRBJ2-3; 10 bases match TRBD2. Sequencing was done on a sample of peripheral blood. The CDR3 here is CASSGRLAGVTDTQYF. The CDR3 DNA is TGTGCCAGTAGTGGCCGGCTAGCGGGAGTCACAGATACGCAGTATTTT.